The 3 T cell receptor beta chains given below trace back to one sample, sequenced in a study of blood T cell repertoires in COVID-19. Data came from immunoSEQ multiplex PCR; TCRdb stores just in-frame clones and leaves some out. In the table there are 150,000 or so clones, roughly 83% of which are singletons. Sequencing used peripheral blood. These receptors all stem from an older woman with acute or convalescent COVID-19.

V and J are TRBV6-1 and TRBJ1-4; TRBD1 agrees at 8 bases. V trimming: 2 bases; J trimming: 2 bases; junction bases outside the gene matches: 1. Germline-derived CDR1 and CDR2 are MNHNS and SASEGT. This CDR3 region has 15 residues. This CDR3 reads CASSEQGATNEKLFF. The CDR3 DNA reads as TGTGCCAGCAGTGAACAGGGGGCCACTAATGAAAAACTGTTTTTT.

This clone turned up a few times. The chain uses TRBV3-1 (or the pseudogene TRBV3-2) and TRBJ1-1, with D hard to call. Germline CDR1 reads LGHDT; CDR2 reads YNNKEL (reference sequence). Trimming removed 4 bases from V and 4 bases from J, with 10 bases in between. This CDR3 spans 13 amino acids. The CDR3 loop reads CASSRTEGTEAFF. The CDR3 DNA sequence: TGTGCCAGCAGCCGAACGGAGGGCACTGAAGCTTTCTTT.

The rearrangement joins TRBV10-3 to TRBJ2-2; 9 bases are shared with TRBD1. The CDR3 has 15 amino acids. Germline CDR1 reads ENHRY; CDR2 reads SYGVKD. With V trimmed by 4 bases and J by 5 bases, 5 bases remained unmatched. The CDR3 region is CAISGQGVETGELFF. The CDR3 nucleotides read TGTGCCATCAGTGGACAGGGGGTGGAGACCGGGGAGCTGTTTTTT.